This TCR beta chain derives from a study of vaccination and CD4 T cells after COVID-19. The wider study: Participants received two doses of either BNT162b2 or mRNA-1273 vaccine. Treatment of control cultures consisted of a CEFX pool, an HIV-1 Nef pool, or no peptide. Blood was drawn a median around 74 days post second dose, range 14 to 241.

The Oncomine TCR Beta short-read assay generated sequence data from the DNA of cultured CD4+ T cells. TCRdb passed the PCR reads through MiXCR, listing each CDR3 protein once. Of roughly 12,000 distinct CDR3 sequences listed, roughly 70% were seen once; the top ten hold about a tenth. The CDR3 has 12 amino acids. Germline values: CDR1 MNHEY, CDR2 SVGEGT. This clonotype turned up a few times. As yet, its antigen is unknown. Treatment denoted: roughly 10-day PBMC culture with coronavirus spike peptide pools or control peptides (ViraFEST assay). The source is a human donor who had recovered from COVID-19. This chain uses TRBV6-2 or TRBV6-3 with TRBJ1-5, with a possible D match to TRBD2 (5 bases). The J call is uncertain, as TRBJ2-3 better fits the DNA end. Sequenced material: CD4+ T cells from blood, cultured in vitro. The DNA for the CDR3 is TGTGCCAGCAGTTACCGGGGTCAGCCCCAGTATTTT. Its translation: CASSYRGQPQYF.